These 4 T cell receptor beta chains share one sample of origin, sequenced in a study of OX40 agonist ivuxolimab in advanced cancers. Sequencing used immunoSEQ multiplex PCR; TCRdb keeps in-frame clones, though not all of them. The table includes about 83,000 clones, around 84% detected once. Specimen: CD4+ or CD8+ T cells sorted from blood, collected in a trial of the OX40 agonist ivuxolimab. These TCRs come from an adult with an advanced solid tumor such as melanoma, head and neck, liver or kidney cancer.

The genes are TRBV30 and TRBJ1-2; 9 positions agree with TRBD1. The V gene's germline CDR1 is GTSNPN and CDR2 SVGIG (reference sequence). J was trimmed by 4 bases and V by 4 bases; bases with no gene match: 7. This CDR3 contains 14 residues. CDR3 residues: CAWKPGQGAYGYTF. The CDR3, as DNA: TGTGCCTGGAAACCGGGACAGGGTGCCTATGGCTACACCTTC.

J is TRBJ2-1 and V is TRBV21-1; the listed D gene, TRBD1, was not tested against the DNA. TRBV21-1 is tagged as a pseudogene. This CDR3 is 13 amino acids long. The chain's CDR3 is CASTRGRWNEQFF. Written as DNA, the CDR3 is TGTGCCAGCACTAGGGGGCGGTGGAATGAGCAGTTCTTC.

The V call is TRBV5-1, the J call TRBJ1-2; possible D gene TRBD1, 6 bases. V was trimmed by 3 bases and J by 3 bases, leaving 9 bases between them. This CDR3 is built from 13 residues. Germline CDR1 SGHRS, CDR2 YFSETQ. The CDR3, as DNA: TGCGCCAGCAGCTCGACAGGTGACTATGGCTACACCTTC. This encodes CASSSTGDYGYTF.

V is TRBV5-5 and J is TRBJ1-2; TRBD1 matches at 9 bases. Per germline, CDR1 SGHKS and CDR2 YYEKEE (reference sequence). Unmatched junction bases numbered 14, after V lost 0 bases and J lost 8 bases. The CDR3 spans 17 residues. The CDR3 nucleotides read TGTGCCAGCAGCTTGGATCAGGACAGGGGAAGGGTGGAGGGCTACACCTTC. As protein: CASSLDQDRGRVEGYTF.